This T cell receptor beta chain appears in the sequencing data of a study of blood T cell repertoires in COVID-19. CDR3 length equals 11 residues. Germline CDR1 is MGHDK and CDR2 is SYGVNS. Trimming pared 7 bases from V and 3 bases from J, leaving 6 bases between. This clone was counted only a few times. Data came from immunoSEQ multiplex PCR; TCRdb stores just in-frame clones and leaves some out. The sample includes roughly 380,000 clones, 88% seen only once; the top ten take over 0.9%. The receptor comes from a young woman who had been exposed to COVID-19. The V and J genes are TRBV25-1 and TRBJ1-2; D ambiguous. Sequenced input: PBMCs or T cells enriched from blood (not recorded which). The CDR3 sequence is CASTTDYGYTF. CDR3 nucleotides: TGTGCCAGCACAACAGACTATGGCTACACCTTC.